The entry below describes one T cell receptor (beta chain). Its specificity is not known. V lost 6 bases, J lost 3 bases, and 14 bases lay in between. The CDR3 is 15 amino acids. CDR1 is LNHDA, CDR2 SQIVND, per germline (reference sequence). The data stem from a study of T cell responses to AZD1222 COVID-19 vaccine. General study results and limits: Baseline serostatus was positive in only a handful of AZD1222 recipients.

TCRdb's copy holds only in-frame clones and misses some; the assay was immunoSEQ multiplex PCR. The sample yields some 200,000 clones, 88% seen once. This chain uses TRBV19 with TRBJ2-2; D is possibly TRBD1 (8 bases). The material was peripheral blood, obtained 28 days after the second AZD1222 dose. The clonotype was recovered from an adult who received the AZD1222 COVID-19 vaccine. The CDR3 bases are TGTGCCAGTAGGCAACAGGGGGGGCACACCGGGGAGCTGTTTTTT. It encodes CASRQQGGHTGELFF.